Each of the 13 T cell receptor beta chains below was sequenced from the same sample in a study of patients and donors after allogeneic stem cell transplantation. TCRdb independently ran MiXCR on the RT-PCR reads; one entry per CDR3 protein. The repertoire holds 70,000 to 85,000 distinct CDR3 sequences, with around 27% as singletons. The sequencing input was blood, either unsorted or a sorted T cell fraction (not recorded which). The receptor source for this set is a human donor who was either an allogeneic HSCT recipient or a stem cell or donor lymphocyte infusion donor (not recorded which). It is not recorded whose cells these are; they may come from a transplant donor.

As for this clonotype: At one boundary the junction diverges from the germline segment, which might be a read error. The V call is TRBV12-3 or TRBV12-4, the J call TRBJ2-1, with no clear D. The CDR3 sequence is 11 residues long. CDR3 coding DNA: TGTGCCAGCAGTGGGTTGACAACGGCGCTCTTC. This gives the protein CASSGLTTALF.

This clonotype was recorded a few times. This chain joins TRBV28 and TRBJ2-7; D is perhaps TRBD2 (5 bases). Germline V lookup: CDR1 MDHEN, CDR2 SYDVKM. Between the trimmed V and J ends, which lost 3 bases and 7 bases, there was a span of 13 bases. The CDR3 is made up of 13 amino acids. The CDR3 DNA sequence: TGTGCCAGCAGTTTGTATGATTGGAGGGAGCAGTACTTC. Translation: CASSLYDWREQYF.

The rearrangement uses TRBV20-1 and TRBJ2-6; D not certain. V was cut by 5 bases and J by 2 bases, with 7 bases left in between. CDR1 is DFQATT and CDR2 is SNEGSKA in the germline V gene (reference sequence). CDR3 size: 13 residues. The CDR3 is CSAQVAGANVLTF. Here the CDR3 DNA reads TGCAGTGCTCAAGTAGCTGGGGCCAACGTCCTGACTTTC.

Only a few counts were recorded for this clonotype. The CDR3 loop reads CSARDRPGRGNWGYTF. The DNA of the CDR3 is TGCAGTGCTAGAGACCGCCCTGGCAGGGGGAATTGGGGCTACACCTTC. The gene calls are TRBV20-1 and TRBJ1-2; 7 nucleotides align to TRBD1. This CDR3 region has 16 residues. Germline V gene sequence: CDR1 DFQATT, CDR2 SNEGSKA (reference sequence). The J segment lost 8 bases and the V segment lost 0 bases, leaving 15 bases of the junction unmatched.

This clonotype showed up just a few times. The genes are TRBV27 and TRBJ2-2, with D possibly called TRBD1 or TRBD2 (6 bases each). CDR1 is MNHEY, CDR2 SMNVEV, per germline (reference sequence). The CDR3 spans 16 residues. The V end lost 3 bases, the J end lost 3 bases, and 14 bases lay between the germline ends. The CDR3 protein is CASSLRRGPDTGELFF. For the CDR3, the DNA is TGTGCCAGCAGTTTGAGACGGGGGCCGGACACCGGGGAGCTGTTTTTT.

The chain has TRBV11-2 and TRBJ2-3, with 8 bases identical to TRBD2. V lost 10 bases, J lost 0 bases, and 9 bases stayed unmatched. The CDR3 covers 15 residues. CDR1 SGHAT and CDR2 FQNNGV come from the germline V gene. CDR3 in amino acids: CATRGPSGSTDTQYF. The CDR3 bases are TGTGCCACCCGTGGTCCTAGCGGGAGCACAGATACGCAGTATTTT. Full variable domain (remainder filled in from reference TRBV11-2 and TRBJ2-3): EAGVAQSPRYKIIEKRQSVAFWCNPISGHATLYWYQQILGQGPKLLIQFQNNGVVDDSQLPKDRFSAERLKGVDSTLKIQPAKLEDSAVYLCATRGPSGSTDTQYFGPGTRLTVL.

V gene TRBV4-1 combines with J gene TRBJ2-1; 8 bases line up with TRBD2. Germline trimming cut 3 bases from V and 2 bases from J; bases unmatched to any gene: 3. The germline V gene encodes CDR1 MGHRA and CDR2 YSYEKL. The CDR3 is 15 residues long. CDR3 nucleotide sequence: TGCGCCAGCAGCCAGACGGGAGGGACCTACAATGAGCAGTTCTTC. This translates into CASSQTGGTYNEQFF.

The chain links TRBV20-1 to TRBJ2-1; the match to TRBD1 covers 10 bases. The CDR3 is 14 residues long. Germline V gene data show CDR1 as DFQATT and CDR2 as SNEGSKA (reference sequence). V was pared by 5 bases and J by 6 bases, with 7 bases of the junction left unmatched. Here the CDR3 reads CSAPGQGGLNEQFF. CDR3 nucleotides: TGCAGTGCTCCCGGACAGGGGGGTCTCAATGAGCAGTTCTTC.

J is TRBJ2-3 and V is TRBV12-3 or TRBV12-4; D unresolved. The V end was cut by 3 bases, the J end by 6 bases, with 7 bases between. This CDR3 is built from 12 residues. As DNA, the CDR3 is TGTGCCAGCAGTTTTCTCGGGGATACGCAGTATTTT. It specifies CASSFLGDTQYF.

The table lists this clonotype with a few counts. This chain uses TRBV4-3 with TRBJ2-2; D unresolved. There are 15 residues in the CDR3. Germline V CDR1 and CDR2: LGHNA, YSLEER. Trimming removed 1 base at V and 4 bases at J, with 10 bases between. CDR3 amino acids: CASSQGRVSTGELFF. The CDR3 DNA sequence: TGCGCCAGCAGCCAAGGTCGAGTATCCACCGGGGAGCTGTTTTTT.

This clonotype appeared a few times. J is TRBJ1-1 and V is TRBV29-1, with D possibly matching TRBD1 (6 bases). CDR1 and CDR2 from the germline V gene are SQVTM and ANQGSEA. The CDR3 extends over 11 amino acids. Between the trimmed V and J ends, which lost 6 bases and 1 base, there was a span of 6 bases. Here the CDR3 reads CSVDRNTEAFF. In nucleotides, the CDR3 is TGCAGCGTGGACAGGAACACTGAAGCTTTCTTT.

V is TRBV29-1 and J is TRBJ2-3, with a weak D call TRBD1 (6 bases). Per germline, CDR1 SQVTM and CDR2 ANQGSEA. Trimming took off 4 bases at V and 0 bases at J, with 11 bases between the two ends. The length of the CDR3 is 14 residues. This CDR3 is CSVVKRGSTDTQYF. The CDR3 DNA is TGCAGCGTTGTCAAGAGGGGGAGCACAGATACGCAGTATTTT.

This clonotype appeared a single time. The chain uses TRBV10-3 and TRBJ1-1; tentatively, D is TRBD1 (5 bases). CDR3 length equals 11 residues. V was shortened by 10 bases and J by 3 bases, with 9 bases between the two germline ends. CDR1 is ENHRY and CDR2 is SYGVKD in the germline V gene. The chain's CDR3 is CANSRDTEAFF. In DNA form, the CDR3 reads TGTGCCAACAGCAGGGACACTGAAGCTTTCTTT.